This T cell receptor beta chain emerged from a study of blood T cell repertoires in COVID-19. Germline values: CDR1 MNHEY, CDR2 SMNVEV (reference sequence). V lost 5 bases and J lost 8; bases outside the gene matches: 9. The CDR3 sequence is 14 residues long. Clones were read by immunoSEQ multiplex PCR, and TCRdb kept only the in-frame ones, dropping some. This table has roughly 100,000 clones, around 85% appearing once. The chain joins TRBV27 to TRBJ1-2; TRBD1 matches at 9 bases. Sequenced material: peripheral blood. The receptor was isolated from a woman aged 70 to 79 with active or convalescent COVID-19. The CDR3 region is CASSPWDRVGGYTF. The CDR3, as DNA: TGTGCCAGCAGTCCCTGGGACAGGGTTGGAGGCTACACCTTC.